The T cell receptor (beta chain) described here comes from a study of cytomegalovirus exposure and HLA in healthy donors. The PCR contained 60 Vbeta and 13 Jbeta primers. Study processing details: Tens of millions of unique TCR beta chains, 9.5 million to 11 million of them shared, were counted by a later analysis. This table comes from immunoSEQ multiplex PCR, and its TCRdb copy is limited to in-frame clones, with some not included. That table gives V, J and clone size, and the DNA gave D and trimming. This sample carries 150,000 to 250,000 clones, over 75% of them seen once, and the ten largest clones take about 2%. The CDR3 has 15 residues. Germline V gene lookup returns CDR1 WSHSY and CDR2 SAAADI. Trimming left V 6 bases short and J 2 bases short, with 15 bases between. Study results and limitations: The study flagged some 170 TCR beta chains as cytomegalovirus-associated. Reports showed the classifier diagnosing cytomegalovirus status with high specificity and sensitivity. Presence/absence analyses assumed roughly uniform sequencing depth across donors.

A note on this clone: The target antigen is unknown.

The chain uses TRBV10-2 and TRBJ2-3; D is perhaps TRBD1 (6 bases). The sample taken for sequencing was PBMCs. This TCR came from a woman aged 45-59 years in good health and CMV-seronegative. The CDR3 DNA reads as TGCGCCAGCAGGGACAGTACTAAGTTCACAGATACGCAGTATTTT. Protein product: CASRDSTKFTDTQYF.